What follows are 32 T cell receptor beta chains derived from one specimen sequenced in a study of T-cell memory formation after mild COVID-19 (dated by TCRdb to the early 2020s). Preparation of the library involved 5' RACE. Sequenced on an Illumina NovaSeq 6000. The raw public data were reprocessed by TCRdb itself: fastp quality trimming at Q25, MiXCR clonotype calling, in-frame beta chains only. Every entry covers one CDR3 protein and lists the most common genes and DNA from its rows. The sample data list roughly 200,000 distinct CDR3 sequences, and 16% of these were observed just once. The top ten hold around 1.9% of the sample. The material sequenced was PBMCs or a T cell subset sorted from them (not recorded which). These receptors originate from an adult woman who had mild COVID-19 (a few samples of this study predate the infection). The sample titles of this study are shuffled in the database, so cell type and time point are left out; the donor was told from shared clones.

J is TRBJ2-5 and V is TRBV5-1; the D gene is possibly TRBD2 (7 bases). The V end was cut by 7 bases, the J end by 4 bases, with 17 bases between. This CDR3 is built from 14 residues. Per germline, CDR1 SGHRS and CDR2 YFSETQ. The CDR3 DNA follows: TGCGCCAGCCGCGGCGGGGGCAACCGAGAGACCCAGTACTTC. Amino acids: CASRGGGNRETQYF.

DNA of the CDR3: TGTGCCACCAGCAGGTCCCGGGGGGTCGGAGAGACCCAGTACTTC. Protein: CATSRSRGVGETQYF. This sequence joins TRBV15 and TRBJ2-5; 7 positions agree with TRBD2. The length of the CDR3 is 15 residues. Trimming at V came to 3 bases and at J to 4 bases, leaving 8 bases not matched to a gene. Germline loops: CDR1 LNHNV, CDR2 YYDKDF (reference sequence).

This clonotype was seen only a few times. The chain links TRBV12-3 or TRBV12-4 to TRBJ2-2; D possibly corresponds to TRBD1 (6 bases). V shed 3 bases and J shed 1 base, with 6 bases lying between them. This CDR3 contains 14 residues. The CDR3 here is CASSFRGNTGELFF. The CDR3 coding sequence is TGTGCCAGCAGTTTCAGGGGGAACACCGGGGAGCTGTTTTTT.

CDR3 loop: CASSSPRQGTYEQYF. The CDR3 coding sequence is TGTGCCAGCAGTTCACCACGACAGGGAACCTACGAGCAGTACTTC. The chain carries TRBV27 and TRBJ2-7; 7 positions match TRBD1. The CDR3 sequence is 15 residues long. The trim removed 4 bases at V and 2 bases at J, leaving 8 bases unmatched. Germline V gene data show CDR1 as MNHEY and CDR2 as SMNVEV (reference sequence).

The table lists this clonotype with a few counts. The chain joins TRBV7-2 to TRBJ1-1; tentatively, D is TRBD1 (5 bases). The CDR3 runs to 16 residues. Germline V gene data show CDR1 as SGHTA and CDR2 as FQGNSA. Deletions cut 2 bases from V and 4 bases from J, with 17 bases between. CDR3 sequence (DNA): TGTGCCAGCAGCTTAAGAGGGGAACAAGGGAGCACTGAAGCTTTCTTT. Residues: CASSLRGEQGSTEAFF.

The CDR3 coding sequence is TGTGCCAGCAGCTCCTACAGGGTGGGTCGCTCTGGGGCCAACGTCCTGACTTTC. Translation: CASSSYRVGRSGANVLTF. The V gene is TRBV7-9, the J gene TRBJ2-6; TRBD1 might be the D (6 bases). V was shortened by 4 bases and J by 0 bases, with 16 bases between the two germline ends. Germline V CDR1 and CDR2: SEHNR, FQNEAQ (reference sequence). The CDR3 has 18 amino acids.

This clonotype was counted between two and nine times. This sequence joins TRBV9 and TRBJ2-7, with D perhaps TRBD2 (5 bases). This CDR3 is 15 amino acids long. Germline V gene sequence: CDR1 SGDLS, CDR2 YYNGEE. Trimming took 0 bases from V and 3 from J, leaving 13 bases between them. The CDR3: CASSVASESGYEQYF. The DNA of the CDR3 is TGTGCCAGCAGCGTAGCGAGTGAGAGCGGCTACGAGCAGTACTTC.

The chain uses TRBV19 and TRBJ1-1; D uncertain. CDR3 size: 11 residues. Germline V lookup: CDR1 LNHDA, CDR2 SQIVND (reference sequence). The V and J ends lost 3 bases and 3 bases respectively, with 2 bases between them. The CDR3 sequence: CASSIYTEAFF. CDR3 DNA: TGTGCCAGTAGTATTTACACTGAAGCTTTCTTT.

This chain uses TRBV29-1 with TRBJ2-5; tentatively, D is TRBD2 (5 bases). Germline V gene sequence: CDR1 SQVTM, CDR2 ANQGSEA. This CDR3 is built from 11 residues. V was cut by 6 bases and J by 10 bases, with 15 bases left in between. The DNA for the CDR3 is TGCAGCGTCTCTGAAGTGGGGAGCCAGTACTTC. This codes for CSVSEVGSQYF.

This chain uses TRBV7-8 with TRBJ2-1; D remains ambiguous. The CDR3 covers 14 residues. V shed 5 bases and J shed 4 bases, with 12 bases lying between them. The germline V gene has CDR1 SGHVS and CDR2 FQNEAQ. The CDR3 loop reads CASSTRGRYNEQFF. The CDR3 DNA sequence: TGTGCCAGCAGCACTCGAGGCAGATACAATGAGCAGTTCTTC.

The rearrangement joins TRBV12-3 or TRBV12-4 to TRBJ2-1; D unclear. The CDR3 totals 14 residues. The V end lost 3 bases, the J end lost 7 bases, and 13 bases lay between the germline ends. The chain's CDR3 is CASSFSGTQNEQFF. The CDR3, as DNA: TGTGCCAGCAGTTTCTCAGGAACCCAAAATGAGCAGTTCTTC.

This clonotype showed up just a few times. The rearrangement uses TRBV9 and TRBJ2-1, with 15 bases aligning to TRBD2. Per the germline V gene, CDR1 is SGDLS and CDR2 is YYNGEE. J was trimmed by 7 bases and V by 0 bases; bases with no gene match: 5. CDR3 length equals 17 residues. The CDR3 DNA is TGTGCCAGCAGCGTAGGGACTAGCGGGAGGGCCAAAAATGAGCAGTTCTTC. Translating it yields CASSVGTSGRAKNEQFF.

This clonotype was observed a few times. The genes are TRBV30 and TRBJ2-3; possibly TRBD1 for D (5 bases). Trimming took 2 bases from V and 9 from J, leaving 9 bases between them. CDR1 is GTSNPN, CDR2 SVGIG, per germline (reference sequence). There are 11 residues in the CDR3. CDR3 sequence reads: CAWSKTATQYF. For the CDR3, the DNA is TGTGCCTGGAGTAAGACAGCGACGCAGTATTTT. The complete variable domain, with remaining parts taken from reference TRBV30 and TRBJ2-3, reads SQTIHQWPATLVQPVGSPLSLECTVEGTSNPNLYWYRQAAGRGLQLLFYSVGIGQISSEVPQNLSASRPQDRQFILSSKKLLLSDSGFYLCAWSKTATQYFGPGTRLTVL.

The chain has TRBV12-3 or TRBV12-4 and TRBJ1-5; no reliable D call. The V gene lost 6 bases and the J gene lost 3 bases, with 15 bases spanning the gap. The CDR3 is 15 amino acids. The CDR3 sequence: CASSPGRQNNQPQHF. The DNA of the CDR3 is TGTGCCAGCAGCCCTGGACGGCAGAACAATCAGCCCCAGCATTTT.

The rearrangement uses TRBV5-1 and TRBJ1-1; D might be TRBD1 (5 bases). The CDR3 extends over 13 amino acids. Per germline, CDR1 SGHRS and CDR2 YFSETQ. Trimming shortened V by 5 bases and J by 13 bases, and 21 bases separated the two germline ends. The CDR3 DNA follows: TGCGCCAGCAGTCCTACCGGGGACGAAAGAGATTTCTTT. Encoded protein: CASSPTGDERDFF. The whole variable domain, remainder taken from reference TRBV5-1 and TRBJ1-1, is KAGVTQTPRYLIKTRGQQVTLSCSPISGHRSVSWYQQTPGQGLQFLFEYFSETQRNKGNFPGRFSGRQFSNSRSEMNVSTLELGDSALYLCASSPTGDERDFFGQGTRLTVV.

This clonotype occurred a few times. This chain joins TRBV15 and TRBJ1-2; D is uncertain. The V end lost 6 bases, the J end lost 5 bases, and 13 bases lay between the germline ends. The CDR3 extends over 13 amino acids. Per the germline V gene, CDR1 is LNHNV and CDR2 is YYDKDF (reference sequence). CDR3 DNA: TGTGCCACCAGGAGCCAACCCCGGTATGGCTACACCTTC. Its protein is CATRSQPRYGYTF.

This clonotype was seen more than once but under ten times. CDR3 nucleotides: TGTGCCAGCAGCTCAAGAACGGGGGCCGCAGATACGCAGTATTTT. It codes for CASSSRTGAADTQYF. The chain couples TRBV11-2 to TRBJ2-3; D may be TRBD1 or TRBD2 (6 bases each). This CDR3 has 15 residues. Trimming removed 4 bases at V and 4 bases at J, with 15 bases between. Germline CDR1 and CDR2: SGHAT and FQNNGV.

The chain carries TRBV7-9 and TRBJ1-2, with 12 bases lining up with TRBD1. Per the germline V gene, CDR1 is SEHNR and CDR2 is FQNEAQ (reference sequence). This CDR3 has 17 residues. Trimming cost V 6 bases and J 2 bases; bases outside gene matches: 10. CDR3 in DNA: TGTGCCAGCAGTTTCCGGGACAGGGGGCTACCAAACTATGGCTACACCTTC. Protein: CASSFRDRGLPNYGYTF.

This clonotype occurred a few times. The gene calls are TRBV3-1 and TRBJ2-7; 8 positions match TRBD1. CDR3 size: 15 residues. The germline V gene encodes CDR1 LGHDT and CDR2 YNNKEL (reference sequence). The V segment lost 6 bases and the J segment 0 bases; nucleotides outside the gene matches: 7. As DNA, the CDR3 is TGTGCCAGCAGTCAGGGGGCCCTCCGCTCCTACGAGCAGTACTTC. It encodes CASSQGALRSYEQYF.

This clonotype was found many times. V gene TRBV24-1 combines with J gene TRBJ2-1; a possible D gene is TRBD1 (5 bases). Germline-derived CDR1 and CDR2 are KGHDR and SFDVKD. This CDR3 has 15 residues. V lost 4 bases to trimming and J lost 8 bases, with 17 bases between them. CDR3 residues: CATSEPRGSIYEQFF. In DNA form, the CDR3 reads TGTGCCACCAGTGAGCCAAGGGGCTCTATCTATGAGCAGTTCTTC.

This clonotype came up a few times. The V call is TRBV11-2, the J call TRBJ1-1; D is perhaps TRBD1 (6 bases). The V and J ends lost 5 bases and 4 bases respectively, with 14 bases between them. CDR3 length: 14 amino acids. Per the germline V gene, CDR1 is SGHAT and CDR2 is FQNNGV. The CDR3 bases are TGTGCCAGCAGCCCTCAAGGGGGGAGCACTGAAGCTTTCTTT. Its translation is CASSPQGGSTEAFF.

The chain uses TRBV7-9 and TRBJ2-7; 8 bases agree with TRBD2. Trimming took 5 bases from V and 6 from J; bases not matched to a gene: 9. The CDR3 runs to 14 residues. Germline CDR1 is SEHNR and CDR2 is FQNEAQ (reference sequence). For the CDR3, the DNA is TGTGCCAGCAGCCCGAGCGGGACTAGGATCGAGCAGTACTTC. Protein product: CASSPSGTRIEQYF.

This clonotype was recorded many times. V and J are TRBV5-1 and TRBJ1-6; D is possibly TRBD1 (6 bases). From germline, CDR1 is SGHRS and CDR2 YFSETQ. CDR3 length equals 15 residues. V was shortened by 4 bases and J by 5 bases, with 13 bases between the two germline ends. The CDR3 DNA follows: TGCGCCAGCAGCCTACAGGGTCTGGATAATTCACCCCTCCACTTT. It encodes CASSLQGLDNSPLHF.

The V gene is TRBV6-6, the J gene TRBJ1-6, with a tentative D call TRBD1 (5 bases). The V end was cut by 6 bases, the J end by 13 bases, with 19 bases between. Germline V gives CDR1 MNHNY, CDR2 SVGAGI (reference sequence). There are 14 residues in the CDR3. The CDR3 region is CASRARDGLVPLHF. Written as DNA, the CDR3 is TGTGCCAGCAGAGCGAGGGACGGTTTGGTTCCCCTCCACTTT.

This clonotype appeared once. This sequence joins TRBV4-2 and TRBJ1-2; no definite D call. With 0 bases removed from V and 8 bases from J, the gap between germline ends came to 10 bases. The CDR3 is made up of 13 amino acids. Germline CDR1 is LGHNA and CDR2 is YNFKEQ. The CDR3 sequence is CASSQENSGGYTF. The CDR3 DNA sequence: TGTGCCAGCAGCCAAGAGAACTCCGGGGGCTACACCTTC.

The chain couples TRBV18 to TRBJ2-2; no reliable D call. Between the trimmed V and J ends, which lost 0 bases and 2 bases, there was a span of 16 bases. Germline V lookup: CDR1 KGHSH, CDR2 LQKENI. This CDR3 region has 18 residues. CDR3 nucleotide sequence: TGTGCCAGCTCACCACCGTTCGGTTGGGGATCTAACACCGGGGAGCTGTTTTTT. Translating it yields CASSPPFGWGSNTGELFF.

This sequence joins TRBV18 and TRBJ2-7; the match to TRBD1 covers 9 bases. Germline lookup yields CDR1 KGHSH and CDR2 LQKENI. The ends lost 4 bases at V and 6 bases at J; junction bases unmatched: 4. The CDR3 spans 13 residues. The CDR3 protein is CASSLQQGAEQYF. CDR3 DNA: TGTGCCAGCTCACTCCAACAGGGGGCCGAGCAGTACTTC.

This clonotype was observed a handful of times. The chain links TRBV11-3 to TRBJ2-3; 11 bases are shared with TRBD1. Germline values: CDR1 SGHNT, CDR2 YENEEA. This CDR3 has 18 residues. V lost 5 bases, J lost 3 bases, and 13 bases stayed unmatched. This chain's CDR3 is CASSPAKIGQGATDTQYF. DNA of the CDR3: TGTGCCAGCAGCCCAGCAAAGATCGGACAGGGGGCGACAGATACGCAGTATTTT.

This rearrangement joins TRBV15 to TRBJ2-1, with D perhaps matching TRBD2 (7 bases). Germline V gene data show CDR1 as LNHNV and CDR2 as YYDKDF (reference sequence). Trimming took 1 base from V and 7 from J, leaving 17 bases between them. The CDR3 spans 16 residues. The CDR3 nucleotides read TGTGCCACCAGCAGAGGAGGGGGGGCCCGGAGGAATGAGCAGTTCTTC. It is translated as CATSRGGGARRNEQFF.

This clonotype was detected only a few times. The chain's CDR3 is CASSLGRSGYEQFF. The DNA for the CDR3 is TGTGCCAGCAGTTTGGGGAGGTCCGGGTATGAGCAGTTCTTC. The J gene is TRBJ2-1, the V gene TRBV12-3 or TRBV12-4; perhaps TRBD2 as D (6 bases). The V end lost 3 bases, the J end lost 8 bases, and 14 bases lay between the germline ends. This CDR3 is built from 14 residues.

This chain connects TRBV7-2 to TRBJ2-3, with D possibly TRBD2 on 5 matching bases. The CDR3 contains 17 residues. Trimming removed 1 base at V and 5 bases at J, with 19 bases between. Germline loops: CDR1 SGHTA, CDR2 FQGNSA. The DNA of the CDR3 is TGTGCCAGCAGCTTAGTGGCGAGCGGTCCTCGGGGAGATACGCAGTATTTT. Translation: CASSLVASGPRGDTQYF. The whole variable domain, filled in from reference TRBV7-2 and TRBJ2-3, reads GAGVSQSPSNKVTEKGKDVELRCDPISGHTALYWYRQSLGQGLEFLIYFQGNSAPDKSGLPSDRFSAERTGGSVSTLTIQRTQQEDSAVYLCASSLVASGPRGDTQYFGPGTRLTVL.

This clonotype was observed a handful of times. CDR3: CASSPTGRGRSNQPQHF. In DNA, the CDR3 is TGTGCCAGCAGTCCGACAGGGAGAGGTAGGTCGAATCAGCCCCAGCATTTT. The chain couples TRBV3-1 to TRBJ1-5; 7 nucleotides agree with TRBD1. This CDR3 is built from 17 residues. Per the germline V gene, CDR1 is LGHDT and CDR2 is YNNKEL (reference sequence). Losses at the gene ends were 6 bases for V and 4 bases for J; bases not matched to a gene: 15.